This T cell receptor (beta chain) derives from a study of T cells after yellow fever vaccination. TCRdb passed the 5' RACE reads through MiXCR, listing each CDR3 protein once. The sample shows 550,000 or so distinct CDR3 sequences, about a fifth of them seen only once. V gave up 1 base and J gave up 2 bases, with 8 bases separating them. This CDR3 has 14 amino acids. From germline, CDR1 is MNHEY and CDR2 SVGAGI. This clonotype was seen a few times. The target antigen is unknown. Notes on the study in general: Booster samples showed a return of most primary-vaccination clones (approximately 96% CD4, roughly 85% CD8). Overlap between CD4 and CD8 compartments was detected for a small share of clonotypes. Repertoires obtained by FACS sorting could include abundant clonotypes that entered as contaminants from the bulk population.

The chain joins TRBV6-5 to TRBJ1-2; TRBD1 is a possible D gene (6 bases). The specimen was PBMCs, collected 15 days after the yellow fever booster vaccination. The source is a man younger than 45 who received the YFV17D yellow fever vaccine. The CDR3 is CASSYFGQNYGYTF. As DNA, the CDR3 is TGTGCCAGCAGTTACTTCGGACAGAACTATGGCTACACCTTC.